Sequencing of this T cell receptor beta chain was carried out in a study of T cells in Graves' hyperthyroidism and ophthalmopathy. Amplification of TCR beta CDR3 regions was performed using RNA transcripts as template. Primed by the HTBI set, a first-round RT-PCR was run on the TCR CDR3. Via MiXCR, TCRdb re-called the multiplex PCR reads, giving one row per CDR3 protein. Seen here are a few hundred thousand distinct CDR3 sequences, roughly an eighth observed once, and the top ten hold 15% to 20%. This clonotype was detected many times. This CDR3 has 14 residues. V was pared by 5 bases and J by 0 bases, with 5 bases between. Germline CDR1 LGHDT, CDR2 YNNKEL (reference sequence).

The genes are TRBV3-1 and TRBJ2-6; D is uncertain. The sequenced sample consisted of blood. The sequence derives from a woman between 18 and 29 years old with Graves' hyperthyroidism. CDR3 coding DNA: TGTGCCAGCAGCGTGGACTCTGGGGCCAACGTCCTGACTTTC. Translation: CASSVDSGANVLTF.